The next 28 T cell receptor beta chains were all read from a single sample in a study of T-cell memory formation after mild COVID-19. Each CDR3 protein gets one entry after TCRdb re-called the 5' RACE reads with MiXCR. This sample has hundreds of thousands of distinct CDR3 sequences, with 28% found just once. The sample consisted of PBMCs or a T cell subset sorted from them (not recorded which). The receptors shown here come from an adult woman who had mild COVID-19 (a few samples of this study predate the infection). Cell type and time point are not known.

The chain uses TRBV27 and TRBJ1-5, with D tentatively TRBD1 (5 bases). Germline lookup yields CDR1 MNHEY and CDR2 SMNVEV (reference sequence). The CDR3 totals 13 residues. Trimming removed 6 bases at V and 4 bases at J, with 10 bases between. CDR3 sequence: CASRRGENQPQHF. The CDR3 coding sequence is TGTGCCAGCAGACGGGGGGAAAATCAGCCCCAGCATTTT.

This clonotype was seen only a few times. The rearrangement joins TRBV6-5 to TRBJ2-5; D remains ambiguous. The germline V gene encodes CDR1 MNHEY and CDR2 SVGAGI. V was trimmed by 0 bases and J by 5 bases, leaving 16 bases between them. The length of the CDR3 is 16 residues. In nucleotides, the CDR3 is TGTGCCAGCAGTTACTCGCAACGGAATCTGGGTGAGACCCAGTACTTC. It translates to CASSYSQRNLGETQYF.

The chain combines TRBV7-9 with TRBJ2-1; a possible D gene is TRBD1 (6 bases). Germline CDR1 and CDR2: SEHNR and FQNEAQ (reference sequence). The CDR3 length is 11 residues. The V end was cut by 5 bases, the J end by 8 bases, with 7 bases between. Here the CDR3 reads CASSKGDEQFF. CDR3 coding DNA: TGTGCCAGCAGCAAGGGGGATGAGCAGTTCTTC.

The chain has TRBV7-9 and TRBJ1-1; tentatively, D is TRBD1 (6 bases). Per the germline V gene, CDR1 is SEHNR and CDR2 is FQNEAQ (reference sequence). This CDR3 region has 14 residues. V gave up 3 bases and J gave up 1 base, with 9 bases separating them. The chain's CDR3 is CASSFTGQNTEAFF. The CDR3 DNA reads as TGTGCCAGCAGCTTTACAGGGCAGAACACTGAAGCTTTCTTT.

The chain links TRBV5-1 to TRBJ2-1; D call uncertain. Per germline, CDR1 SGHRS and CDR2 YFSETQ. V lost 7 bases and J lost 0, with 11 bases in between. CDR3 length: 14 amino acids. The CDR3, as DNA: TGCGCCAGCTCAGCGAGGAGCTCCTACAATGAGCAGTTCTTC. It codes for CASSARSSYNEQFF. Full variable domain (missing parts from reference TRBV5-1 and TRBJ2-1): KAGVTQTPRYLIKTRGQQVTLSCSPISGHRSVSWYQQTPGQGLQFLFEYFSETQRNKGNFPGRFSGRQFSNSRSEMNVSTLELGDSALYLCASSARSSYNEQFFGPGTRLTVL.

There are a few counts of this clonotype. The CDR3 coding sequence is TGCGCCAGCAGCCTAGGGACACCATTAGCCAAAAACATTCAGTACTTC. Amino acids: CASSLGTPLAKNIQYF. The rearrangement uses TRBV5-1 and TRBJ2-4, with a possible D match to TRBD1 (6 bases). The CDR3 covers 16 residues. V shed 4 bases and J shed 0 bases, with 14 bases lying between them. Germline V gene lookup returns CDR1 SGHRS and CDR2 YFSETQ. Using reference TRBV5-1 and TRBJ2-4 for the parts outside the CDR3, the full variable domain is KAGVTQTPRYLIKTRGQQVTLSCSPISGHRSVSWYQQTPGQGLQFLFEYFSETQRNKGNFPGRFSGRQFSNSRSEMNVSTLELGDSALYLCASSLGTPLAKNIQYFGAGTRLSVL.

V gene TRBV24-1 combines with J gene TRBJ2-7; D not resolved. V was shortened by 1 base and J by 5 bases, with 8 bases between the two germline ends. Germline V lookup: CDR1 KGHDR, CDR2 SFDVKD. The CDR3 spans 13 residues. CDR3 loop: CATSDFSSHEQYF. The CDR3 DNA is TGTGCCACCAGTGATTTCAGTTCCCACGAGCAGTACTTC.

This clonotype has just one count. The chain links TRBV20-1 to TRBJ2-3, with TRBD2 matching over 11 bases. The CDR3 runs 15 residues. V lost 3 bases, J lost 2 bases, and 4 bases stayed unmatched. CDR1 and CDR2 from the germline V gene are DFQATT and SNEGSKA (reference sequence). The CDR3 reads CSARGLAEATDTQYF. The CDR3 DNA follows: TGCAGTGCTAGGGGACTAGCGGAGGCCACAGATACGCAGTATTTT.

This clonotype came up a few times. This chain joins TRBV5-1 and TRBJ1-4, with TRBD1 matching 7 bases. V lost 6 bases and J lost 5; bases outside the gene matches: 7. Per germline, CDR1 SGHRS and CDR2 YFSETQ. The CDR3 consists of 14 residues. The CDR3 here is CASTWTGENEKLFF. As DNA, the CDR3 is TGCGCCAGCACCTGGACAGGAGAAAATGAAAAACTGTTTTTT.

V and J are TRBV4-3 and TRBJ2-2; 14 bases are shared with TRBD2. Germline values: CDR1 LGHNA, CDR2 YSLEER. The junction had 8 bases not matched to a gene; V was cut back by 1 base and J by 1 base. The length of the CDR3 is 20 residues. The CDR3 is CASSQATSGRAFGNTGELFF. CDR3 DNA sequence: TGCGCCAGCAGCCAAGCGACTAGCGGGAGGGCATTTGGGAACACCGGGGAGCTGTTTTTT.

The DNA for the CDR3 is TGTGCCAGCAGCTTAGGGGACATAGCGAACACTGAAGCTTTCTTT. This codes for CASSLGDIANTEAFF. V and J are TRBV7-9 and TRBJ1-1, with a possible D match to TRBD1 (6 bases). The CDR3 runs to 15 residues. The ends were cut back, 1 base at V and 1 base at J, with 10 bases in the middle. Germline loops: CDR1 SEHNR, CDR2 FQNEAQ (reference sequence). The full variable domain, rest sourced from reference TRBV7-9 and TRBJ1-1, is DTGVSQNPRHKITKRGQNVTFRCDPISEHNRLYWYRQTLGQGPEFLTYFQNEAQLEKSRLLSDRFSAERPKGSFSTLEIQRTEQGDSAMYLCASSLGDIANTEAFFGQGTRLTVV.

J is TRBJ2-7 and V is TRBV6-2 or TRBV6-3, with D possibly matching TRBD1 (6 bases). CDR3 length: 16 residues. Germline CDR1 is MNHEY and CDR2 is SVGEGT. Trimming left V 2 bases short and J 5 bases short, with 19 bases between. CDR3 coding DNA: TGTGCCAGCAGTTACCAGGGCCCGACAGGAGGAAACGAGCAGTACTTC. Its translation is CASSYQGPTGGNEQYF.

In its sample, this clonotype was seen a few times. V and J are TRBV27 and TRBJ2-2; D remains unclear. V was cut by 4 bases and J by 7 bases, with 7 bases left in between. Germline V gene data show CDR1 as MNHEY and CDR2 as SMNVEV (reference sequence). The CDR3 loop spans 12 amino acids. The CDR3 DNA reads as TGTGCCAGCAGTTCAGTTGTCGGGGAGCTGTTTTTT. Protein sequence: CASSSVVGELFF.

The V call is TRBV5-6, the J call TRBJ2-1; D is perhaps TRBD1 or TRBD2 (5 bases each). V lost 4 bases to trimming and J lost 5 bases, with 31 bases between them. The CDR3 spans 20 residues. Germline V gene lookup returns CDR1 SGHDT and CDR2 YYEEEE. This CDR3 reads CASSPGFRDPRPRGDNEQFF. The CDR3 DNA sequence: TGTGCCAGCAGCCCCGGGTTCCGGGACCCCCGGCCCCGAGGAGACAATGAGCAGTTCTTC.

J is TRBJ2-5 and V is TRBV11-2; D perhaps matches TRBD1 (5 bases). Per germline, CDR1 SGHAT and CDR2 FQNNGV. This CDR3 has 13 residues. The ends were cut back, 7 bases at V and 1 base at J, with 10 bases in the middle. CDR3: CASTVGRQETQYF. The DNA of the CDR3 is TGTGCCAGCACCGTGGGGCGCCAAGAGACCCAGTACTTC. Full variable domain (remainder filled in from reference TRBV11-2 and TRBJ2-5): EAGVAQSPRYKIIEKRQSVAFWCNPISGHATLYWYQQILGQGPKLLIQFQNNGVVDDSQLPKDRFSAERLKGVDSTLKIQPAKLEDSAVYLCASTVGRQETQYFGPGTRLLVL.

This clonotype came up a few times. The chain is built from TRBV5-1 and TRBJ1-1; D ambiguous. This CDR3 has 13 residues. V was trimmed by 5 bases and J by 0 bases, leaving 8 bases between them. Germline assignment: CDR1 SGHRS and CDR2 YFSETQ. CDR3 loop: CASRVSMNTEAFF. In nucleotides, the CDR3 is TGCGCCAGCAGGGTTTCAATGAACACTGAAGCTTTCTTT.

This clonotype was found a few times. The rearrangement uses TRBV5-1 and TRBJ2-1, with 11 bases fitting TRBD2. CDR3 size: 16 residues. Unmatched junction bases numbered 11, after V lost 4 bases and J lost 8 bases. CDR1 SGHRS and CDR2 YFSETQ come from the germline V gene. The CDR3 here is CASSLIAGGPTDEQFF. For the CDR3, the DNA is TGCGCCAGCAGCCTCATAGCGGGAGGGCCCACGGATGAGCAGTTCTTC.

This clonotype was counted between two and nine times. The chain employs TRBV19 and TRBJ2-1, with D tentatively TRBD1 (6 bases). V lost 10 bases and J 3 bases, leaving 13 bases between the germline ends. Per germline, CDR1 LNHDA and CDR2 SQIVND (reference sequence). CDR3 length: 13 amino acids. CDR3 protein: CATATGYYNEQFF. The CDR3 region has the DNA TGTGCCACTGCGACAGGATACTACAATGAGCAGTTCTTC.

V gene TRBV6-6 combines with J gene TRBJ2-1; D perhaps matches TRBD1 (6 bases). Germline loops: CDR1 MNHNY, CDR2 SVGAGI (reference sequence). The CDR3 has 18 amino acids. V was shortened by 2 bases and J by 8 bases, with 25 bases between the two germline ends. This CDR3 reads CASSYPARGYEGVDEQFF. The CDR3 bases are TGTGCCAGCAGTTACCCGGCCAGGGGCTATGAGGGTGTAGATGAGCAGTTCTTC.

The rearrangement uses TRBV9 and TRBJ1-1, with 7 bases aligning to TRBD1. The CDR3 runs 14 residues. V shed 4 bases and J 3 bases; nucleotides not matched to a gene: 6. The germline CDR1 and CDR2 sequences are SGDLS and YYNGEE. CDR3 nucleotides: TGTGCCAGCAGCCTAACAGGGGAACACACTGAAGCTTTCTTT. It translates to CASSLTGEHTEAFF. The full variable domain, rest sourced from reference TRBV9 and TRBJ1-1, is DSGVTQTPKHLITATGQRVTLRCSPRSGDLSVYWYQQSLDQGLQFLIQYYNGEERAKGNILERFSAQQFPDLHSELNLSSLELGDSALYFCASSLTGEHTEAFFGQGTRLTVV.

This clonotype has just a few counts. The genes are TRBV24-1 and TRBJ2-3; the D gene is possibly TRBD2 (6 bases). The CDR3 runs 15 residues. The V gene lost 3 bases and the J gene lost 0 bases, with 9 bases spanning the gap. Germline-derived CDR1 and CDR2 are KGHDR and SFDVKD. The CDR3 loop is CATSDPGRSTDTQYF. CDR3 in DNA: TGTGCCACCAGTGATCCCGGGAGAAGCACAGATACGCAGTATTTT.

This clonotype was seen more than once but under ten times. The chain recombines TRBV7-9 with TRBJ2-2; D is possibly TRBD1 (6 bases). The germline V gene encodes CDR1 SEHNR and CDR2 FQNEAQ (reference sequence). V was cut by 1 base and J by 3 bases, with 9 bases left in between. The CDR3 is 15 residues long. The chain's CDR3 is CASSLGDIYTGELFF. The CDR3 DNA follows: TGTGCCAGCAGCTTAGGGGACATCTACACCGGGGAGCTGTTTTTT.

In this sample, this clonotype turned up a few times. The rearrangement joins TRBV6-2 or TRBV6-3 to TRBJ2-7, with 8 bases that match TRBD2. CDR3 length: 14 amino acids. V lost 0 bases, J lost 6 bases, and 4 bases stayed unmatched. CDR1 is MNHEY and CDR2 is SVGEGT in the germline V gene. CDR3 sequence reads: CASSYSNGLAEQYF. The CDR3 nucleotides are TGTGCCAGCAGTTACTCGAACGGACTAGCCGAGCAGTACTTC.

Concerning this clonotype: In this CDR3 the conserved last residue, phenylalanine or tryptophan, is missing, so a read error is likely. The DNA is left out, because the CDR3 cannot be placed on it with certainty; the CDR3 is given as TCRdb lists it. The V call is TRBV7-6, the J call TRBJ1-1; the table's D call, TRBD1, was not checked against the DNA. Germline assignment: CDR1 SGHVS and CDR2 FNYEAQ. The CDR3 spans 8 amino acids, including both terminal residues. The CDR3 spells CASSLGQG.

The rearrangement uses TRBV7-9 and TRBJ1-2; 8 nucleotides line up with TRBD1. The germline V gene encodes CDR1 SEHNR and CDR2 FQNEAQ (reference sequence). The CDR3 contains 15 residues. Losses at the gene ends were 5 bases for V and 4 bases for J; bases not matched to a gene: 9. CDR3 DNA: TGTGCCAGCAGCGGAACCCAGGGGGCCGGCTATGGCTACACCTTC. Translated, it gives CASSGTQGAGYGYTF.

The gene calls are TRBV5-1 and TRBJ2-1; tentatively, D is TRBD1 (5 bases). V was pared by 1 base and J by 7 bases, with 12 bases between. The length of the CDR3 is 14 residues. Germline CDR1 and CDR2: SGHRS and YFSETQ. CDR3 amino acids: CASSLQKGWNEQFF. As DNA, the CDR3 is TGCGCCAGCAGCTTGCAAAAGGGGTGGAATGAGCAGTTCTTC.

This clonotype has just a few counts. This sequence joins TRBV10-2 and TRBJ1-4; a possible D gene is TRBD1 (5 bases). CDR1 and CDR2 (germline): WSHSY, SAAADI. V lost 3 bases to trimming and J lost 1 base, with 21 bases between them. This CDR3 contains 19 residues. CDR3 protein: CASSDPGQAVEGTNEKLFF. The CDR3 nucleotides read TGCGCCAGCAGTGACCCCGGACAAGCAGTGGAGGGAACTAATGAAAAACTGTTTTTT.

This clonotype was seen only a few times. This chain connects TRBV6-6 to TRBJ1-1; a weak D match, TRBD1 (6 bases). Germline-derived CDR1 and CDR2 are MNHNY and SVGAGI (reference sequence). The V gene lost 5 bases and the J gene lost 11 bases, with 12 bases spanning the gap. This CDR3 comprises 11 residues. This CDR3 is CASSPTGEAFF. CDR3 DNA: TGTGCCAGCAGTCCGACAGGCGAGGCTTTCTTT.